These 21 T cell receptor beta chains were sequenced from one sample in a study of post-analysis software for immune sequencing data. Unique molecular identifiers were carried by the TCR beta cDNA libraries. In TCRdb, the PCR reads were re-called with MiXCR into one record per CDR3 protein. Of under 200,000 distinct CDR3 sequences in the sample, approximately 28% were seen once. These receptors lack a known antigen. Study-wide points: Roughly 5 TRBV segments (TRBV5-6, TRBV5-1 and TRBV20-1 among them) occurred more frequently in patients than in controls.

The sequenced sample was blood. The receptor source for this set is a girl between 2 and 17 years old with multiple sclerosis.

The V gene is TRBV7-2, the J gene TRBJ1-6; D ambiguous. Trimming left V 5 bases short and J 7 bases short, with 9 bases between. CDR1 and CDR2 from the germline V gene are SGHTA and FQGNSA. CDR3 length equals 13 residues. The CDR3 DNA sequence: TGTGCCAGCAGCGCACGGTCCAATTCACCCCTCCACTTT. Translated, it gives CASSARSNSPLHF.

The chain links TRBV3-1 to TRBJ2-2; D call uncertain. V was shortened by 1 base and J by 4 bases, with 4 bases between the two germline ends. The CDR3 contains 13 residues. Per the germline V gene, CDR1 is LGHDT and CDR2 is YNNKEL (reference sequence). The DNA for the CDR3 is TGTGCCAGCAGCCAAGTAGGCACCGGGGAGCTGTTTTTT. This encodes CASSQVGTGELFF. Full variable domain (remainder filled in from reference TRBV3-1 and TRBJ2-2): DTAVSQTPKYLVTQMGNDKSIKCEQNLGHDTMYWYKQDSKKFLKIMFSYNNKELIINETVPNRFSPKSPDKAHLNLHINSLELGDSAVYFCASSQVGTGELFFGEGSRLTVL.

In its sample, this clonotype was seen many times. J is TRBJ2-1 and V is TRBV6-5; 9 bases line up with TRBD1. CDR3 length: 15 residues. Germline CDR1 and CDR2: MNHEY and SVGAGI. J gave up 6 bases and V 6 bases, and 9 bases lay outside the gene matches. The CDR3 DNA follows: TGTGCCAGCAGAGAAGACAGGGGGAAGGTCAATGAGCAGTTCTTC. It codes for CASREDRGKVNEQFF.

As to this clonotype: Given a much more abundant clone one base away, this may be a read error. As DNA, the CDR3 is TGTGCCAGCTCACTACGACAGGGGAGGGACTGCGAGCAGTACTTC. Its protein is CASSLRQGRDCEQYF. This chain links TRBV18 with TRBJ2-7; D might be TRBD1 (8 bases). V lost 4 bases to trimming and J lost 6 bases, with 19 bases between them. This CDR3 has 15 amino acids. Germline V lookup: CDR1 KGHSH, CDR2 LQKENI.

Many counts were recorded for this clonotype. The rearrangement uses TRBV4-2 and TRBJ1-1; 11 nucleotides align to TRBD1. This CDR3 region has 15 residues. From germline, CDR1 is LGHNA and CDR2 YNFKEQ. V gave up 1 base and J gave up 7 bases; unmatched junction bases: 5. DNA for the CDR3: TGTGCCAGCAGCCAAGGGGGACAGGGGGGCTTTGAAGCTTTCTTT. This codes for CASSQGGQGGFEAFF.

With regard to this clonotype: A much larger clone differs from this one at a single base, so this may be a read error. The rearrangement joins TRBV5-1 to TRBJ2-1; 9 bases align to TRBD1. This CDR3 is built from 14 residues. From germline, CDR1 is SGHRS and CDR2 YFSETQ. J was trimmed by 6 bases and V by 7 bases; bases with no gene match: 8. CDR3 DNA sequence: TGCGCCAGCGGAACCACAGGGGGCGGCAATGAGCAGTTCTTC. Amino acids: CASGTTGGGNEQFF.

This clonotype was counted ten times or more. The CDR3 spells CASSHRTSGGYEQYF. CDR3 bases: TGCGCCAGCAGCCACCGGACTAGCGGGGGTTACGAGCAGTACTTC. The chain joins TRBV4-1 to TRBJ2-7; 13 positions agree with TRBD2. V was clipped by 3 bases and J by 4 bases; unmatched bases: 3. The germline V gene has CDR1 MGHRA and CDR2 YSYEKL. The CDR3 runs 15 residues.

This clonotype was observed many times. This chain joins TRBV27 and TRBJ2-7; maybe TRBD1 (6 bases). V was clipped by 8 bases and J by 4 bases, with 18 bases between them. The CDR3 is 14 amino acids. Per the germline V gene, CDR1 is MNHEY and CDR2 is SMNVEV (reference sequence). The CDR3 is CASRTAGVRYEQYF. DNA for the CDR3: TGTGCCAGCCGAACCGCAGGGGTGCGATACGAGCAGTACTTC.

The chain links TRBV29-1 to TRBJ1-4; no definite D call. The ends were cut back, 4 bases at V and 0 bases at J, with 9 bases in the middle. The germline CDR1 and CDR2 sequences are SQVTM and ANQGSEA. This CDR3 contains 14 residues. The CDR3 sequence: CSVGLSATNEKLFF. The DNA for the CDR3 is TGCAGCGTTGGGCTTTCAGCAACTAATGAAAAACTGTTTTTT.

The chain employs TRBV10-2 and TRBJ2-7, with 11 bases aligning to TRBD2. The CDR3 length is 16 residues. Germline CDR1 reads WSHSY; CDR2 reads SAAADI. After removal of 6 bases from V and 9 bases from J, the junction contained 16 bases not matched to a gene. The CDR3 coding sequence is TGCGCCAGCAGAGCTTCCGGGACTAGCGGATATGATGGGCAGTACTTC. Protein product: CASRASGTSGYDGQYF.

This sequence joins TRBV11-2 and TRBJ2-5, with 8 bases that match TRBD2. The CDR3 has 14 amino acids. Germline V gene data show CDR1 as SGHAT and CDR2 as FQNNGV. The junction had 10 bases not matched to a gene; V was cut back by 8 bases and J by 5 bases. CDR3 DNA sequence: TGTGCCAGCGGTTCCACAGCGGGGGAGGAGACCCAGTACTTC. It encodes CASGSTAGEETQYF.

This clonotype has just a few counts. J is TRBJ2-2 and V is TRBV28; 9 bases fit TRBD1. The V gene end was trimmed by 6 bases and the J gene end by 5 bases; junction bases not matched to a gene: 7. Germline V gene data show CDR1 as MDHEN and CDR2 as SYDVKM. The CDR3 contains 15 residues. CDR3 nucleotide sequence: TGTGCCAGCAGGAAGACAGGGGGTGATACCGGGGAGCTGTTTTTT. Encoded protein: CASRKTGGDTGELFF.

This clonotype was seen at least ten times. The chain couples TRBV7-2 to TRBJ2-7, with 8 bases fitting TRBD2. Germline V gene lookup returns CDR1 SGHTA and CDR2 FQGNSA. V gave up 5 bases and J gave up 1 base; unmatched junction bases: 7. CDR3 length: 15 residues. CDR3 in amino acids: CASSLSLADSYEQYF. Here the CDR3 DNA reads TGTGCCAGCAGCCTCTCACTAGCGGATTCCTACGAGCAGTACTTC.

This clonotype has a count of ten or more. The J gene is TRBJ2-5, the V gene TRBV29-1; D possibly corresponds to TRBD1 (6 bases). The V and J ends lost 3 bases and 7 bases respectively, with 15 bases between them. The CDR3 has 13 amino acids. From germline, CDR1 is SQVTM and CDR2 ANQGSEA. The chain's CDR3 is CSVEVGAHGTQYF. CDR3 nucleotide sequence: TGCAGCGTTGAGGTGGGGGCCCATGGGACCCAGTACTTC.

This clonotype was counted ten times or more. The CDR3 protein is CASSHLAGGNNEQFF. Here the CDR3 DNA reads TGCGCCAGCAGCCACCTAGCGGGGGGGAACAATGAGCAGTTCTTC. The rearrangement uses TRBV5-1 and TRBJ2-1, with TRBD2 matching over 12 bases. V was pared by 4 bases and J by 5 bases, with 4 bases of the junction left unmatched. CDR3 length: 15 residues. Per germline, CDR1 SGHRS and CDR2 YFSETQ.

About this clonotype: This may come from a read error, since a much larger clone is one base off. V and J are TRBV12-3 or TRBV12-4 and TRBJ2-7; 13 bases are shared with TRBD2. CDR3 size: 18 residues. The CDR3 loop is CAGSPGLAGDGMRDEQYF. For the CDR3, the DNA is TGTGCCGGCAGCCCAGGACTAGCGGGAGATGGAATGCGTGACGAGCAGTACTTC.

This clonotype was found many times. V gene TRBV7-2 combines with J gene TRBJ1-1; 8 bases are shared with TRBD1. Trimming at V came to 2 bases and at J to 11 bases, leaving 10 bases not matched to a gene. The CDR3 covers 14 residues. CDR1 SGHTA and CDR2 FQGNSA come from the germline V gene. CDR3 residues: CASSLLQGATRAFF. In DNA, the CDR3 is TGTGCCAGCAGCTTACTCCAGGGGGCAACTAGGGCTTTCTTT.

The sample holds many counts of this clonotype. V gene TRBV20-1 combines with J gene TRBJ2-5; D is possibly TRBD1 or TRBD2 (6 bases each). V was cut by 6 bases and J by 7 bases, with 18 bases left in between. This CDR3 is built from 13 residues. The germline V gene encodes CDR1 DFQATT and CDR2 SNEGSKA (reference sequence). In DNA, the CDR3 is TGCAGTGCCGTGAGGGGGGAAGGAGGGACCCAGTACTTC. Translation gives CSAVRGEGGTQYF.

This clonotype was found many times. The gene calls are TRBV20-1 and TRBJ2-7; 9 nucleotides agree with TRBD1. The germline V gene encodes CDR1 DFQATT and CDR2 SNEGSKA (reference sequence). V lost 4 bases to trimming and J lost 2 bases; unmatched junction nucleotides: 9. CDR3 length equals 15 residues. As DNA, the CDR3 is TGCAGTGCTAACTCGCAGGACAGGGGACCCTACGAGCAGTACTTC. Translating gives CSANSQDRGPYEQYF.

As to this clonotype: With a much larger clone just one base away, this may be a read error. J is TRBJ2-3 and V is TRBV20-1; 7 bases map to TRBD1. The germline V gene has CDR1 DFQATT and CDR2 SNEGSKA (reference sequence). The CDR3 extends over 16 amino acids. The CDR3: CSAGDPGTDSTDTQYF. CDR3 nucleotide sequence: TGCAGTGCTGGAGATCCTGGGACAGATAGCACAGATACGCAGTATTTT.

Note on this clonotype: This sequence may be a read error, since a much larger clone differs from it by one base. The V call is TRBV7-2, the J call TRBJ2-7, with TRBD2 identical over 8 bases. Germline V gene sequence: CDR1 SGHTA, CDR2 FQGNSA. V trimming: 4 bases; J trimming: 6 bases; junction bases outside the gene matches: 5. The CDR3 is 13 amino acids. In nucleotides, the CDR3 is TGTGCCAGCAGCTCTACTAGCGGCCGCGAGCAGTACTTC. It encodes CASSSTSGREQYF.